Listed below are T cell receptor beta chains from one sample, sequenced in a study of T cell repertoires in aging, cancer and after chemotherapy. TCRdb passed the multiplex PCR reads through MiXCR, listing each CDR3 protein once. This table holds 2,000 or so distinct CDR3 sequences, 20% to 25% found once. The sequencing sample was made of blood. The source is a human donor with a solid tumor. Both conserved end residues are part of each CDR3. Fields, in order: J gene, clone size, D gene, V gene, CDR3 DNA, CDR3 protein. A D gene is named only where the DNA matches it firmly. Some rows mark clone size as missing; the rest say once, few, many or name a class of expanded clone.

J gene: TRBJ1-4
clone size: few
D gene: NA
V gene: TRBV6-6
CDR3 DNA: TGTGCCAGCAGCCGGGGGGGGAATACTAATGAAAAACTGTTTTTT
CDR3 protein: CASSRGGNTNEKLFF

J gene: TRBJ2-7
clone size: NA
D gene: NA
V gene: TRBV7-9
CDR3 DNA: TGTGCCAGCAGCTTAAGTGCGGACGGGCAGTACTTC
CDR3 protein: CASSLSADGQYF

J gene: TRBJ2-7
clone size: medium-sized
D gene: TRBD2
V gene: TRBV27
CDR3 DNA: TGTGCCAGCAGTGTTCTAGCGGGAGGGTACTACGAGCAGTACTTC
CDR3 protein: CASSVLAGGYYEQYF

J gene: TRBJ1-1
clone size: large
D gene: NA
V gene: TRBV5-5
CDR3 DNA: TGTGCCAGCAGCCTAAGGACAGCCGAAGCTTTCTTT
CDR3 protein: CASSLRTAEAFF

J gene: TRBJ2-3
clone size: medium-sized
D gene: NA
V gene: TRBV18
CDR3 DNA: TGTGCCAGCTCACCACGGAGGGCAGAGCAGTATTTT
CDR3 protein: CASSPRRAEQYF

J gene: TRBJ2-3
clone size: medium-sized
D gene: TRBD2
V gene: TRBV27
CDR3 DNA: TGTGCCATCTCAGCGGGAAAGGACGCAGATACGCAGTATTTT
CDR3 protein: CAISAGKDADTQYF

J gene: TRBJ1-1
clone size: medium-sized
D gene: NA
V gene: TRBV6-6
CDR3 DNA: TGTGCCAGCCAGACGGGGGTGAACACTGAAGCTTTCTTT
CDR3 protein: CASQTGVNTEAFF

J gene: TRBJ2-2
clone size: large
D gene: NA
V gene: TRBV7-6
CDR3 DNA: TGTGCCAGCAGCTTAGCGACCGTTCCCGGGGAGCTGTTTTTT
CDR3 protein: CASSLATVPGELFF

J gene: TRBJ2-7
clone size: medium-sized
D gene: TRBD1
V gene: TRBV27
CDR3 DNA: TGTGCCAGCAGCTTAAATGCCGGGACAGGGAGGGACTTC
CDR3 protein: CASSLNAGTGRDF

J gene: TRBJ1-1
clone size: NA
D gene: NA
V gene: TRBV2
CDR3 DNA: TGTGCCAGCAGACCTGGGGTAATGAACACTGAAGCTTTCTTT
CDR3 protein: CASRPGVMNTEAFF

J gene: TRBJ1-2
clone size: medium-sized
D gene: NA
V gene: TRBV5-4
CDR3 DNA: TGTGCCAGCAGCTTGCGGGATAGCTACACCTTC
CDR3 protein: CASSLRDSYTF

J gene: TRBJ2-5
clone size: medium-sized
D gene: NA
V gene: TRBV13
CDR3 DNA: TGTGCCAGCAGCCGTCGGGCCCAAGAGACCCAGTACTTC
CDR3 protein: CASSRRAQETQYF

J gene: TRBJ2-7
clone size: medium-sized
D gene: TRBD2
V gene: TRBV5-6
CDR3 DNA: TGTGCCAGCAGCGGGGAGGGAGCGGCCGCGAACCACGAGCAGTACTTC
CDR3 protein: CASSGEGAAANHEQYF

J gene: TRBJ2-4
clone size: medium-sized
D gene: NA
V gene: TRBV11-1
CDR3 DNA: TGTGCCAGCAGCTTAGGCAGGACGTTTGAAAACATTCAGTACTTC
CDR3 protein: CASSLGRTFENIQYF

J gene: TRBJ2-4
clone size: few
D gene: NA
V gene: TRBV20-1
CDR3 DNA: TGCAGTGCGCGTCCAAGGGACATTCAGTACTTC
CDR3 protein: CSARPRDIQYF

J gene: TRBJ2-5
clone size: medium-sized
D gene: TRBD1
V gene: TRBV5-5
CDR3 DNA: TGTGCCAGCGCACCCTCTAATACAGGGGGCTGGGAGACCCAGTACTTC
CDR3 protein: CASAPSNTGGWETQYF

J gene: TRBJ2-1
clone size: few
D gene: TRBD2
V gene: TRBV24-1
CDR3 DNA: TGTGCCACCAGCGAGGGGACTAGCGGCATCTATGAGCAGTTCTTC
CDR3 protein: CATSEGTSGIYEQFF

J gene: TRBJ2-7
clone size: medium-sized
D gene: TRBD2
V gene: TRBV18
CDR3 DNA: TGTGCCAGCTCACCTGTTCGGGAGGGGGACTACGAGCAGTACTTC
CDR3 protein: CASSPVREGDYEQYF

J gene: TRBJ2-5
clone size: medium-sized
D gene: TRBD1
V gene: TRBV6-2/TRBV6-3
CDR3 DNA: TGTGCCAGCAGTTTGGGTTCCGGGACAGGAGAAGAGACCCAGTACTTC
CDR3 protein: CASSLGSGTGEETQYF

J gene: TRBJ2-1
clone size: medium-sized
D gene: TRBD2
V gene: TRBV4-3
CDR3 DNA: TGCGCCAGCAGCCAAGATCTGGGAGCGGGAGCGCGTAATGAGCAGTTCTTC
CDR3 protein: CASSQDLGAGARNEQFF

J gene: TRBJ2-7
clone size: medium-sized
D gene: TRBD2
V gene: TRBV12-3/TRBV12-4
CDR3 DNA: TGTGCCAGCAGTTCCGACGGACTAGCGGGAGGTCACGAGCAGTACTTC
CDR3 protein: CASSSDGLAGGHEQYF

J gene: TRBJ2-1
clone size: medium-sized
D gene: NA
V gene: TRBV6-2/TRBV6-3
CDR3 DNA: TGTGCCAGCAGTCCTACAGGGTACAATGAGCAGTTCTTC
CDR3 protein: CASSPTGYNEQFF

J gene: TRBJ2-2
clone size: NA
D gene: NA
V gene: TRBV7-9
CDR3 DNA: TGTGCCAGCAGCTTAGGGCTAGCGAGCGCCGGGGAGCTGTTTTTT
CDR3 protein: CASSLGLASAGELFF

J gene: TRBJ1-1
clone size: medium-sized
D gene: NA
V gene: TRBV6-1
CDR3 DNA: TGTGCCACCTCACAGACGGAGGCCACTGAAGCTTTCTTT
CDR3 protein: CATSQTEATEAFF

J gene: TRBJ2-3
clone size: NA
D gene: NA
V gene: TRBV6-4
CDR3 DNA: TGTGCCAGCAGTCCAGGTGGCGGCACAGATACGCAGTATTTT
CDR3 protein: CASSPGGGTDTQYF

J gene: TRBJ2-1
clone size: medium-sized
D gene: TRBD2
V gene: TRBV6-5
CDR3 DNA: TGTGCCAGCAGTTACTTAGCAGCGGGAGAGGACAATGAGCAGTTCTTC
CDR3 protein: CASSYLAAGEDNEQFF

J gene: TRBJ1-6
clone size: medium-sized
D gene: NA
V gene: TRBV30
CDR3 DNA: TGTGCCTGGAGGTCACCCGTTCGGAATTCACCCCTCCACTTT
CDR3 protein: CAWRSPVRNSPLHF

J gene: TRBJ1-3
clone size: few
D gene: NA
V gene: TRBV29-1
CDR3 DNA: TGCAGCGTTGGGGCAGGCTCTGGAAACACCATATATTTT
CDR3 protein: CSVGAGSGNTIYF

J gene: TRBJ2-1
clone size: NA
D gene: TRBD2
V gene: TRBV7-9
CDR3 DNA: TGTGCCAGCAGCTTTACGACGGGAGGGAACAATGAGCAGTTCTTC
CDR3 protein: CASSFTTGGNNEQFF

J gene: TRBJ2-2
clone size: medium-sized
D gene: TRBD1
V gene: TRBV12-3/TRBV12-4
CDR3 DNA: TGTGCCTCGCGGGGGACAGGGGTCACCGGGGAGCTGTTTTTT
CDR3 protein: CASRGTGVTGELFF

J gene: TRBJ1-1
clone size: medium-sized
D gene: NA
V gene: TRBV7-6
CDR3 DNA: TGTGCCAGCAGCTTAGGGCAGCTCATGAACACTGAAGCTTTCTTT
CDR3 protein: CASSLGQLMNTEAFF

J gene: TRBJ2-6
clone size: large
D gene: NA
V gene: TRBV12-3/TRBV12-4
CDR3 DNA: TGTGCCAGCAGCCCAGGTCCGCGGGGGGCCAACGTCCTGACTTTC
CDR3 protein: CASSPGPRGANVLTF

J gene: TRBJ1-5
clone size: few
D gene: TRBD1
V gene: TRBV5-1
CDR3 DNA: TGCGCCAGCAGCTTGTCCCCGGGACAGGGGGCCGATCAGCCCCAGCATTTT
CDR3 protein: CASSLSPGQGADQPQHF

J gene: TRBJ1-6
clone size: few
D gene: TRBD1
V gene: TRBV5-1
CDR3 DNA: TGCGCCAGCAGCTACGACAGGGCGCATTCACCCCTCCACTTT
CDR3 protein: CASSYDRAHSPLHF

J gene: TRBJ2-4
clone size: medium-sized
D gene: TRBD1
V gene: TRBV19
CDR3 DNA: TGTGCCAGTAGTATAGGTGGTTGGGACAGTAAATTTCAGTACTTC
CDR3 protein: CASSIGGWDSKFQYF

J gene: TRBJ2-3
clone size: medium-sized
D gene: NA
V gene: TRBV19
CDR3 DNA: TGTGCCAGTAGTATTGGCGGCACAGATACGCAGTATTTT
CDR3 protein: CASSIGGTDTQYF

J gene: TRBJ2-5
clone size: NA
D gene: TRBD2
V gene: TRBV4-3
CDR3 DNA: TGCGCCAGCAGCCCCGGGACTAGCTTGCAAGAGACCCAGTACTTC
CDR3 protein: CASSPGTSLQETQYF

J gene: TRBJ2-5
clone size: medium-sized
D gene: NA
V gene: TRBV29-1
CDR3 DNA: TGCAGCGCAGACGGCAGCCGTGAGACCCAGTACTTC
CDR3 protein: CSADGSRETQYF

J gene: TRBJ2-5
clone size: medium-sized
D gene: TRBD2
V gene: TRBV5-6
CDR3 DNA: TGTGCCAGCAGCTTTACTAGCGGGAGGACCGAGTACTTC
CDR3 protein: CASSFTSGRTEYF

J gene: TRBJ2-3
clone size: large
D gene: NA
V gene: TRBV6-6
CDR3 DNA: TGTGCCAGCAGACCTCTAGGCGCAGATACGCAGTATTTT
CDR3 protein: CASRPLGADTQYF

J gene: TRBJ2-1
clone size: NA
D gene: TRBD2
V gene: TRBV20-1
CDR3 DNA: TGCAGTGGGACTAGCGGGGCTCATAGCTCCTACAATGAGCAGTTCTTC
CDR3 protein: CSGTSGAHSSYNEQFF

J gene: TRBJ2-1
clone size: NA
D gene: TRBD2
V gene: TRBV7-7
CDR3 DNA: TGTGCCAGCAGCACACTAGCGGGAGGGCTTGGTGAGCAGTTCTTC
CDR3 protein: CASSTLAGGLGEQFF

J gene: TRBJ2-3
clone size: large
D gene: TRBD1
V gene: TRBV19
CDR3 DNA: TGTGCCAGTCGCCACACAGGGGGCACAGATACGCAGTATTTT
CDR3 protein: CASRHTGGTDTQYF

J gene: TRBJ1-1
clone size: NA
D gene: NA
V gene: TRBV6-1
CDR3 DNA: TGTGCCAGCAGTAATAGACACGAGAACACTGAAGCTTTCTTT
CDR3 protein: CASSNRHENTEAFF

J gene: TRBJ1-6
clone size: NA
D gene: NA
V gene: TRBV20-1
CDR3 DNA: TGCAGTGCTTCCCTAGCGGGAGGCGGTTCACCCCTCCACTTT
CDR3 protein: CSASLAGGGSPLHF

J gene: TRBJ1-4
clone size: few
D gene: NA
V gene: TRBV20-1
CDR3 DNA: TGCAGTGCTAGAGGCTGGGCGGACGATGAAAAACTGTTTTTT
CDR3 protein: CSARGWADDEKLFF

J gene: TRBJ2-1
clone size: medium-sized
D gene: NA
V gene: TRBV30
CDR3 DNA: TGTGCCTGGAGAGCAAGAGGGTACAATGAGCAGTTCTTC
CDR3 protein: CAWRARGYNEQFF

J gene: TRBJ2-1
clone size: medium-sized
D gene: TRBD2
V gene: TRBV7-6
CDR3 DNA: TGTGCCAGCAGCTTAGGGACTAGCGGGCCCTACAATGAGCAGTTCTTC
CDR3 protein: CASSLGTSGPYNEQFF

J gene: TRBJ2-7
clone size: medium-sized
D gene: NA
V gene: TRBV30
CDR3 DNA: TGTGCTTACAAACAGGGAGGCGAGCAGTACTTC
CDR3 protein: CAYKQGGEQYF

J gene: TRBJ2-3
clone size: medium-sized
D gene: TRBD2
V gene: TRBV19
CDR3 DNA: TGTGCCAGTAATCCATCCGGGACTAGCGGCCTGGGGGATACGCAGTATTTT
CDR3 protein: CASNPSGTSGLGDTQYF

J gene: TRBJ2-5
clone size: NA
D gene: TRBD2
V gene: TRBV4-2
CDR3 DNA: TGTGCCAGCAGCCCTTCCCTTGCTAGCGGGAGTTCGGCCCAGTACTTC
CDR3 protein: CASSPSLASGSSAQYF

J gene: TRBJ2-7
clone size: NA
D gene: NA
V gene: TRBV14
CDR3 DNA: TGTGCCAGCAGCTATGACGGAACTCAAACCTACGAGCAGTACTTC
CDR3 protein: CASSYDGTQTYEQYF

J gene: TRBJ2-3
clone size: few
D gene: NA
V gene: TRBV20-1
CDR3 DNA: TGCAGTGCTAGAGAGCCTAGCACAGATACGCAGTATTTT
CDR3 protein: CSAREPSTDTQYF

J gene: TRBJ2-1
clone size: medium-sized
D gene: TRBD2
V gene: TRBV10-3
CDR3 DNA: TGTGCCATCAGTGCCCGGACTAGCGTTGATGAGCAGTTCTTC
CDR3 protein: CAISARTSVDEQFF

J gene: TRBJ2-5
clone size: NA
D gene: TRBD1
V gene: TRBV5-4
CDR3 DNA: TGTGCCAGCAGCCTGGACAGGGAGGAGACCCAGTACTTC
CDR3 protein: CASSLDREETQYF

J gene: TRBJ1-1
clone size: medium-sized
D gene: NA
V gene: TRBV7-2
CDR3 DNA: TGTGCCAGCAGCTTGTTCACCGGGTTAGAAAAGGATATATTT
CDR3 protein: CASSLFTGLEKDIF

J gene: TRBJ2-5
clone size: few
D gene: NA
V gene: TRBV7-2
CDR3 DNA: TGTGCCAGCAGCCGCCTCCCACAGGTGGGGGCGTTTGGGACCCAGTACTTC
CDR3 protein: CASSRLPQVGAFGTQYF

J gene: TRBJ2-3
clone size: NA
D gene: TRBD1
V gene: TRBV4-2
CDR3 DNA: TGTGCCAGCAGCCAAGATTGGACAGGGGGCAGAGATACGCAGTATTTT
CDR3 protein: CASSQDWTGGRDTQYF